This is a list of T cell receptor beta chains from one sample in a study of blood T cell repertoires in COVID-19. Profiled with immunoSEQ multiplex PCR; TCRdb holds only in-frame clones, not every one. The sample gives 210,000 or so clones, approximately 86% of which show up once; approximately 1.5% is in the top ten. The sample taken for sequencing was peripheral blood. All receptors come from a man younger than 30 with active or convalescent COVID-19. Each CDR3 is given with its conserved first and last residue.

TRBV9	TRBJ2-1	CASSVLAGGNEQFF
TRBV7-3	TRBJ2-3	CASSWTLGDTQYF
TRBV7-2	TRBJ2-1	CASSPPGLAGYNEQFF
TRBV11-2	TRBJ2-5	CASSLRLVGETQYF
TRBV29-1	TRBJ2-1	CSVTGIPPPEQFF
TRBV28	TRBJ2-2	CASTPLGDSKVGELFF
TRBV24-1	TRBJ1-5	CAPSGGRGGQGSQHF
TRBV15	TRBJ1-4	CATNIATNEKLFF
TRBV5-4	TRBJ2-7	CASSPPSGTYEQYF
TRBV2	TRBJ2-1	CASSATNGLVSNEQFF
TRBV11-2	TRBJ1-1	CASSLMGQEAFF
TRBV2	TRBJ1-6	CASSKDRGWSPLHF
TRBV7-2	TRBJ2-5	CASSPQALGEETQYF
TRBV29-1	TRBJ1-1	CSVSEAGFGQTFF
TRBV30	TRBJ1-6	CAWNSRGQSYNSPLHF
TRBV27	TRBJ2-1	CASSRTRTGNNEQFF
TRBV27	TRBJ1-2	CASSFGGQGAGYTF
TRBV6-6	TRBJ2-5	CASSSRDRAETQYF
TRBV10-3	TRBJ2-1	CATRLADLFEQFF
TRBV9	TRBJ2-1	CASSVATTDRVAQFF
TRBV2	TRBJ1-3	CASSGYGVSGNTIYF
TRBV27	TRBJ2-5	CASSLGGQALETQYF
TRBV30	TRBJ2-1	CAWTSERNEQFF
TRBV19	TRBJ2-7	CASSILGLGEQYF